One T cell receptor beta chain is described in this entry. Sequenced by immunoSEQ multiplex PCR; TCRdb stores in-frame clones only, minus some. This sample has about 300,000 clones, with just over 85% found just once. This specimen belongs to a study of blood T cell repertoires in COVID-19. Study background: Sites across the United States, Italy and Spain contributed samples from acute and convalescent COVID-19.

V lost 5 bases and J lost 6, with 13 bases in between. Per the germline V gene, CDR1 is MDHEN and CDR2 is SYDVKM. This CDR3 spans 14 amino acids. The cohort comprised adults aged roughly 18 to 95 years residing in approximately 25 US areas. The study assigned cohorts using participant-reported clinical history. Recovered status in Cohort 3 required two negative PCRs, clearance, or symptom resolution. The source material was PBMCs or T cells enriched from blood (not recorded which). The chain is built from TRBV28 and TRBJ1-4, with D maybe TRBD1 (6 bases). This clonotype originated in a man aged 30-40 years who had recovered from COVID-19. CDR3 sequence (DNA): TGTGCCAGCAGTAGGGGGAATAAGTATGAAAAACTGTTTTTT. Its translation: CASSRGNKYEKLFF.